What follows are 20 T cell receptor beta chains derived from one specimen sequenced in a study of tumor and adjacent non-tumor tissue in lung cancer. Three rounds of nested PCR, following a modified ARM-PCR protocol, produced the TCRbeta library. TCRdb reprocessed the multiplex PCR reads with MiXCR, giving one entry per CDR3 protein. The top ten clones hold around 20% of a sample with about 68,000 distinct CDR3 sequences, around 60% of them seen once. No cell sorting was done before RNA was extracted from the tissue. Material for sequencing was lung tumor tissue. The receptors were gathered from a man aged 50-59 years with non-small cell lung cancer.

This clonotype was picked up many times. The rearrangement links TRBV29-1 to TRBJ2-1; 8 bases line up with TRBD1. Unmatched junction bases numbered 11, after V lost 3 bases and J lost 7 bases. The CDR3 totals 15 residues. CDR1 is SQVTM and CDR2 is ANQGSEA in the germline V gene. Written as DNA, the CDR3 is TGCAGCGTTGAGGCCTCAGGGGGCGCAAGGAATGAGCAGTTCTTC. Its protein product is CSVEASGGARNEQFF.

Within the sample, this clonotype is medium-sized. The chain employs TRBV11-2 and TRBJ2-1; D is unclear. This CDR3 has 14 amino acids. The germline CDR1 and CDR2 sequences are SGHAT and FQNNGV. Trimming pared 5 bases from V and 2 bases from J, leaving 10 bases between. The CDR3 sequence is CASSPTGTYNEQFF. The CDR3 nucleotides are TGTGCCAGCAGCCCAACCGGCACCTACAATGAGCAGTTCTTC.

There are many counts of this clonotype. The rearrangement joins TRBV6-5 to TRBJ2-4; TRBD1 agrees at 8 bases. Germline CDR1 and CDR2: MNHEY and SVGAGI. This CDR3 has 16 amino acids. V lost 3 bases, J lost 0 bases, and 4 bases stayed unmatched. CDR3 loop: CASSYSGTGAKNIQYF. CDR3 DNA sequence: TGTGCCAGCAGTTATTCCGGGACAGGAGCCAAAAACATTCAGTACTTC.

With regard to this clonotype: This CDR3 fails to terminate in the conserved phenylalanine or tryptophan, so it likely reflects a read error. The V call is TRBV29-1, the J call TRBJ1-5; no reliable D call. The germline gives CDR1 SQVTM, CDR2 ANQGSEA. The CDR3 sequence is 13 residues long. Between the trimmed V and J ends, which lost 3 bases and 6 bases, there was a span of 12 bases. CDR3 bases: TGCAGCGTTGAGGAGATGGACGGTCAGCCCCAGCATCTT. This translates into CSVEEMDGQPQHL.

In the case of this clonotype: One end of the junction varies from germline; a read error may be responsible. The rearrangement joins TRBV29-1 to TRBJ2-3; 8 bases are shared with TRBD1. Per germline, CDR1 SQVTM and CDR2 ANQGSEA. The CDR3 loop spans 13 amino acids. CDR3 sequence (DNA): TGTAGCGTCGACGGACAGGGCACAGATACGCAGGATTTT. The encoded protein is CSVDGQGTDTQDF.

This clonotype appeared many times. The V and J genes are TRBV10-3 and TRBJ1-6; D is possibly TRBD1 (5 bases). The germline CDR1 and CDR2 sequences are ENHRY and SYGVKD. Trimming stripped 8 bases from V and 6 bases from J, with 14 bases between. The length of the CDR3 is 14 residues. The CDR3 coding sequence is TGTGCCATCGCTGCCGGGACTGCTAATTCACCCCTCCACTTT. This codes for CAIAAGTANSPLHF.

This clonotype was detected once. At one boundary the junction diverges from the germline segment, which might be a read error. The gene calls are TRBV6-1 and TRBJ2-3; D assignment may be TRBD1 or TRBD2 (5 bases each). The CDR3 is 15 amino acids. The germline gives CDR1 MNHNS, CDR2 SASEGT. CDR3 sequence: CASTRDLGITDTRYF. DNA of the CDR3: TGTGCCAGCACCAGGGACCTGGGCATCACAGATACGCGGTATTTT.

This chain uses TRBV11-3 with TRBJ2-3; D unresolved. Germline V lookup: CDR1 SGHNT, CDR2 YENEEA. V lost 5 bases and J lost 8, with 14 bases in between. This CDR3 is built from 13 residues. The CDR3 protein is CASSRGGKVTQYF. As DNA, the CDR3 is TGTGCCAGCAGCCGTGGCGGTAAGGTTACGCAGTATTTT.

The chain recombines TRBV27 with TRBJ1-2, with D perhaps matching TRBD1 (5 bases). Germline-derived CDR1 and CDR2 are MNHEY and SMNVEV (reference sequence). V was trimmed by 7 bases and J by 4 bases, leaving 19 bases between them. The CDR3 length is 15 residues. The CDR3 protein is CASKRDAEKSYGYTF. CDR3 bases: TGTGCCAGCAAGCGGGACGCCGAGAAAAGCTATGGCTACACCTTC.

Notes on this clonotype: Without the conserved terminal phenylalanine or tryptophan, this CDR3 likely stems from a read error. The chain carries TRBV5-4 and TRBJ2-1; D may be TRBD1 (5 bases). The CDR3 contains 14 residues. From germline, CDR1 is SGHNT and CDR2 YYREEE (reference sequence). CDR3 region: CACSSGATGNEQFL. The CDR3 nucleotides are TGTGCCTGCAGCTCTGGGGCTACTGGGAATGAGCAGTTCTTA.

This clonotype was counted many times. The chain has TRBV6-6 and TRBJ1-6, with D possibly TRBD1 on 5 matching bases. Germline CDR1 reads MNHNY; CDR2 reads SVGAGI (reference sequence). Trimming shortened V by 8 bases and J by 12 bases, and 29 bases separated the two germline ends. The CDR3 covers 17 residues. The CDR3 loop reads CASRSVGSTAEFLPLHF. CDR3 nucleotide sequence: TGTGCCAGCCGTTCTGTGGGATCGACAGCTGAATTTTTACCCCTCCACTTT.

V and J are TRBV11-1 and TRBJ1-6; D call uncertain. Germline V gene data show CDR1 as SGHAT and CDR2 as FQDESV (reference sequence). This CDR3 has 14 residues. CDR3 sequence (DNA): TGTGCGTGCAGCTTAGTACCAGGAAATTCACCCCTCCACTTT. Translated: CACSLVPGNSPLHF.

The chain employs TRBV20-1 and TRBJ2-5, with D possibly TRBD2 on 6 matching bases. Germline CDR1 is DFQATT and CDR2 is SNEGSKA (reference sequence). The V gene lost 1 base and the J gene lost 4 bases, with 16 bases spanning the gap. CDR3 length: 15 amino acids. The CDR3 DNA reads TGCAGTGCTAGAGTGGGGGGAGGAAGGGGAGAGACCCAGTACTTC. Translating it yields CSARVGGGRGETQYF.

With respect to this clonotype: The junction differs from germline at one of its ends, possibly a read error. In DNA, the CDR3 is TGTGACAGCAGCGGGGAAGGCACCATATATTTT. It specifies CDSSGEGTIYF. V gene TRBV7-9 combines with J gene TRBJ1-3; no firm D call. Germline CDR1 SEHNR, CDR2 FQNEAQ (reference sequence). There are 11 residues in the CDR3.

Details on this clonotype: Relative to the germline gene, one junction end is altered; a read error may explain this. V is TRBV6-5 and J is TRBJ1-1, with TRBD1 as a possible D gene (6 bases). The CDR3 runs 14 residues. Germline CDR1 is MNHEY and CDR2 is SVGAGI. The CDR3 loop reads CTSRDTPGFTEALF. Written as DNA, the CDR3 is TGTACCAGCAGGGACACCCCGGGTTTCACTGAAGCTTTGTTT.

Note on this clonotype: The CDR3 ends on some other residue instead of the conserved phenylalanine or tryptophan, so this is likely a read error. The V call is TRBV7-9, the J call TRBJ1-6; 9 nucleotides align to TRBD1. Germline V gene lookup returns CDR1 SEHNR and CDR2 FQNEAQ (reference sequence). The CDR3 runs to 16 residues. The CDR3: CTSTLLLGQGNSPLHI. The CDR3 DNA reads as TGTACCAGCACCCTCCTGCTAGGACAGGGGAATTCACCCCTCCACATT.

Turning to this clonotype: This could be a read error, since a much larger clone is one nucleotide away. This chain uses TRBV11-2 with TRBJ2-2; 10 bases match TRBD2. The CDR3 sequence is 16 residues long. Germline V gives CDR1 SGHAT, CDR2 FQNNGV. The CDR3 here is CVSSSLAGEVTGELFF. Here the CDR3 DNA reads TGTGTCAGCAGCTCCCTAGCGGGAGAGGTCACCGGGGAGCTGTTTTTT. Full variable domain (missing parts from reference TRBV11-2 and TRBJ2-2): EAGVAQSPRYKIIEKRQSVAFWCNPISGHATLYWYQQILGQGPKLLIQFQNNGVVDDSQLPKDRFSAERLKGVDSTLKIQPAKLEDSAVYLCVSSSLAGEVTGELFFGEGSRLTVL.

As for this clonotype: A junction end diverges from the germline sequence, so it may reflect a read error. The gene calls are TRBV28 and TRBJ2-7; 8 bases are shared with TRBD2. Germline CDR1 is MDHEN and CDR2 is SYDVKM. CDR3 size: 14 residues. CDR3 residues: CASSPPGLVYGQYF. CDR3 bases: TGTGCCAGCAGTCCACCGGGACTAGTCTACGGGCAGTACTTC.

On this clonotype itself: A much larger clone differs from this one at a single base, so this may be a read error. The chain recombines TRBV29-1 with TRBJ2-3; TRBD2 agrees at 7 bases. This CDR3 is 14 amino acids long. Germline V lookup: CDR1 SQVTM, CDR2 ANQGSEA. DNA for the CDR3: TGCAGCGTTGAGGGGGGAGGGCCCGCAGATACGCGGTATTTT. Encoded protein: CSVEGGGPADTRYF.

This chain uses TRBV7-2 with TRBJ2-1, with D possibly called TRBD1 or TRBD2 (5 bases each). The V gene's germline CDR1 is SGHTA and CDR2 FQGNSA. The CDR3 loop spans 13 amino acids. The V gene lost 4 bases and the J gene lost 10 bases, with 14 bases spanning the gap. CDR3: CASSSDTSGEQFF. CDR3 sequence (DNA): TGTGCCAGCAGCTCGGACACCTCGGGGGAGCAGTTCTTC.